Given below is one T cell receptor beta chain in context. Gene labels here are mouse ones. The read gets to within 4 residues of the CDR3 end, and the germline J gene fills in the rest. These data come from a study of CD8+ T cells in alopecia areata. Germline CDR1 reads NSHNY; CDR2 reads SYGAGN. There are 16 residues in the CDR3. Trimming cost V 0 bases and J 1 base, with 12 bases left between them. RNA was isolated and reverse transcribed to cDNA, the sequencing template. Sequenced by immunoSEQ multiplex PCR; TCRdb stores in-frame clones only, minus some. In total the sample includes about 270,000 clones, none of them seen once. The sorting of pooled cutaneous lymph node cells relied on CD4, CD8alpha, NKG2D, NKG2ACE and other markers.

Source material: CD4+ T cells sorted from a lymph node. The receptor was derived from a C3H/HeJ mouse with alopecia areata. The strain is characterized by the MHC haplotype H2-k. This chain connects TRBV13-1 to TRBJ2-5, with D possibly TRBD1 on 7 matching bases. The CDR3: CASSDARGGDQDTQYF. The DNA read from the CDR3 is TGTGCCAGCAGTGATGCAAGAGGGGGCGACCAAGAC.